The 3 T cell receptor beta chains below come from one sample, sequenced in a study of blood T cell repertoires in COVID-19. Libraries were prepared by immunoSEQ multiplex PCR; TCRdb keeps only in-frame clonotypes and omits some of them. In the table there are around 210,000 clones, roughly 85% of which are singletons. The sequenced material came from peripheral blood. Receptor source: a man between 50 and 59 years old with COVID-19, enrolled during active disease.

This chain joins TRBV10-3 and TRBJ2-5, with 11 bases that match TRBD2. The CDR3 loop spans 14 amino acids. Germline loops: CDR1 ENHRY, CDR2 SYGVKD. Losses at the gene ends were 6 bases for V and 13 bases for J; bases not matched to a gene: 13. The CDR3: CAISPTGTSGRLYF. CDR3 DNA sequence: TGTGCCATCAGCCCCACCGGGACTAGCGGACGGTTGTACTTC.

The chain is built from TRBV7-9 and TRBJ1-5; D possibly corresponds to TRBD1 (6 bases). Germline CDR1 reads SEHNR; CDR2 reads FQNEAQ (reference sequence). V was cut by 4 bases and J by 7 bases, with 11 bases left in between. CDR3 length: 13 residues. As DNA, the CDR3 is TGTGCCAGCAGCTCAGGACAGTTCCAGCCCCAGCATTTT. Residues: CASSSGQFQPQHF.

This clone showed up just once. In DNA, the CDR3 is TGCGCCAGCAGCTTGGGTGGGGGGGCCTACACAGATACGCAGTATTTT. Translated: CASSLGGGAYTDTQYF. The V and J genes are TRBV5-1 and TRBJ2-3; D is possibly TRBD2 (7 bases). The germline V and J ends were trimmed by 0 bases and 2 bases, with 13 bases remaining between them. The CDR3 extends over 16 amino acids. Germline V gene data show CDR1 as SGHRS and CDR2 as YFSETQ.